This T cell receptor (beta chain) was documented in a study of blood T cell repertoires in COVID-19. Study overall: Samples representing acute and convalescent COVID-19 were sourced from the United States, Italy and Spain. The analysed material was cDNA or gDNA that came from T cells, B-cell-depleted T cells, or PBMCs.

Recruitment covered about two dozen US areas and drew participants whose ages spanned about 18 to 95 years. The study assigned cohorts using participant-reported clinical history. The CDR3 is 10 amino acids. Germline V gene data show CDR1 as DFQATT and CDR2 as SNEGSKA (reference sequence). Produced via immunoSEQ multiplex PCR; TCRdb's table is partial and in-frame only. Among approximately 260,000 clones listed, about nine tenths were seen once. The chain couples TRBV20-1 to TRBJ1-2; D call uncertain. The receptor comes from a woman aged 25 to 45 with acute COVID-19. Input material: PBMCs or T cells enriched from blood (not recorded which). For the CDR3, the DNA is TGCACCTCCACTGATTATGGCTACACCTTC. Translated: CTSTDYGYTF.